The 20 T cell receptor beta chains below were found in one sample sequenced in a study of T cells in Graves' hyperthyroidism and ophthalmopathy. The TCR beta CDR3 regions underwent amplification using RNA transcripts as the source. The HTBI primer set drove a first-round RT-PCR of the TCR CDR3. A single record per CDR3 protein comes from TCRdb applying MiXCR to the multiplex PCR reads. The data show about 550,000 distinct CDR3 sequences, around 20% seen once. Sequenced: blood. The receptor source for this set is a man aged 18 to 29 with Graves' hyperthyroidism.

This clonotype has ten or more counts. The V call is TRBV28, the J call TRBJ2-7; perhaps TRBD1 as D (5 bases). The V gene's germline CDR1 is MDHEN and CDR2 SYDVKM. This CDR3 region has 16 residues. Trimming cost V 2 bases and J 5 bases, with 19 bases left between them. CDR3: CASSLGGVGWGDEQYF. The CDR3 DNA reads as TGTGCCAGCAGTTTAGGTGGCGTGGGCTGGGGCGACGAGCAGTACTTC.

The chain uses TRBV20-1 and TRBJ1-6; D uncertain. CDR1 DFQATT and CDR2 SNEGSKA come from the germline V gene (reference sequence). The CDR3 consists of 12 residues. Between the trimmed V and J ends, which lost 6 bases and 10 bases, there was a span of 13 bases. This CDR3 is CSAGRVGSPLHF. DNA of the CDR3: TGCAGTGCCGGGAGGGTGGGATCACCCCTCCACTTT.

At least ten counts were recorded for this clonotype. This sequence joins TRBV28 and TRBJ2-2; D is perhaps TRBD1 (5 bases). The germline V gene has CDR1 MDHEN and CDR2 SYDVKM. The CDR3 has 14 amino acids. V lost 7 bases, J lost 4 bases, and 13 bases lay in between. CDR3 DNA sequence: TGTGCCAGCAAAGGGGTTATGGGCACCGGGGAGCTGTTTTTT. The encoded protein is CASKGVMGTGELFF.

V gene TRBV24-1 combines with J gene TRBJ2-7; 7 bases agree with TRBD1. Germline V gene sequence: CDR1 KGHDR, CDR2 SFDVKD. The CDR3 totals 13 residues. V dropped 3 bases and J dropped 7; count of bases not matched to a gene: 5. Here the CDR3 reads CATSDGTVGEQYF. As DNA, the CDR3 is TGTGCCACCAGTGATGGGACAGTTGGGGAGCAGTACTTC.

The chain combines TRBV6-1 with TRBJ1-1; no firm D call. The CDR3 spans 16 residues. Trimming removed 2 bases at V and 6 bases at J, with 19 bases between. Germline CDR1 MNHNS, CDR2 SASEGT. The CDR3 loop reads CASSETVPFGRAEAFF. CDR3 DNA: TGTGCCAGCAGTGAAACGGTTCCATTCGGTAGGGCTGAAGCTTTCTTT.

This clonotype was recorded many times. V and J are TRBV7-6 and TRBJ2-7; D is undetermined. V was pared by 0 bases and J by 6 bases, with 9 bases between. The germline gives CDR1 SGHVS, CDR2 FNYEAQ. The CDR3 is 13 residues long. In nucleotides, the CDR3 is TGTGCCAGCAGCTTAGCCGAGGATGGCGAGCAGTACTTC. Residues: CASSLAEDGEQYF.

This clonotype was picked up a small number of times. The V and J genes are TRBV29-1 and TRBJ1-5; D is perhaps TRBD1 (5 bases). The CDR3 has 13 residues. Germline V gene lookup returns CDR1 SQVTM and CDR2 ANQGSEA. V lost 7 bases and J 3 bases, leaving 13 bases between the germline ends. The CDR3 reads CSAQGLPNQPQHF. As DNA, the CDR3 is TGCAGCGCCCAGGGACTGCCCAATCAGCCCCAGCATTTT.

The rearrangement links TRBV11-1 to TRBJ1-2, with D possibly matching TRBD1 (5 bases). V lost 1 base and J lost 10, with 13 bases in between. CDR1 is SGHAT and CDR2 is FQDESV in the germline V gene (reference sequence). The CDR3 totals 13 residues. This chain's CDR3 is CASSLGDGADYTF. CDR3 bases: TGTGCCAGCAGCTTAGGGGATGGGGCGGACTACACCTTC. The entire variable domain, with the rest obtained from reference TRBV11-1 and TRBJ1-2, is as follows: EAEVAQSPRYKITEKSQAVAFWCDPISGHATLYWYRQILGQGPELLVQFQDESVVDDSQLPKDRFSAERLKGVDSTLKIQPAELGDSAMYLCASSLGDGADYTFGSGTRLTVV.

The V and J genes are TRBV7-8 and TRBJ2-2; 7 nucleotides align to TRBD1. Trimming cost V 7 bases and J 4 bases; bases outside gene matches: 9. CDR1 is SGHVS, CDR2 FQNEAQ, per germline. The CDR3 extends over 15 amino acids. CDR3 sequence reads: CASTSGQFTTGELFF. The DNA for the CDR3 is TGTGCCAGCACCTCGGGACAGTTCACCACCGGGGAGCTGTTTTTT.

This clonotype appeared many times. The CDR3 DNA reads as TGTGCCAGCATTCCGGACAGCATTCCTGGAAACACCATATATTTT. As protein: CASIPDSIPGNTIYF. The V gene is TRBV6-2 or TRBV6-3, the J gene TRBJ1-3; D is possibly TRBD1 (6 bases). V lost 7 bases and J 2 bases, leaving 15 bases between the germline ends. Germline V CDR1 and CDR2: MNHEY, SVGEGT. CDR3 length equals 15 residues.

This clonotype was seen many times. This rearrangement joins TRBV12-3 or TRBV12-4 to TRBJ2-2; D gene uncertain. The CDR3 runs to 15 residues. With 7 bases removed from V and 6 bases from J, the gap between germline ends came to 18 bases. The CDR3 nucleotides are TGTGCCAGCACCATCCGCCGGCTAGGGCCCGGGGAGCTGTTTTTT. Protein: CASTIRRLGPGELFF.

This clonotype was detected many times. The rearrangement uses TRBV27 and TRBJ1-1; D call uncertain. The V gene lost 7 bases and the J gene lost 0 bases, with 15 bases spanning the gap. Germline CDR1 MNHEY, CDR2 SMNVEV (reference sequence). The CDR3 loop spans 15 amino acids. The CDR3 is CASNSFAAVNTEAFF. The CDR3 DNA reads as TGTGCCAGCAACTCTTTCGCGGCGGTGAACACTGAAGCTTTCTTT.

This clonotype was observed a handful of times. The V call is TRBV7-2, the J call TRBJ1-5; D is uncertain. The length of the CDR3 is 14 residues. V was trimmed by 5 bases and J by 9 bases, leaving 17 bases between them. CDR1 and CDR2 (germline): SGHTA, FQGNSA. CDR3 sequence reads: CASSPRAGSAPQHF. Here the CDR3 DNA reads TGTGCCAGCAGCCCCCGGGCCGGGTCCGCGCCCCAGCATTTT.

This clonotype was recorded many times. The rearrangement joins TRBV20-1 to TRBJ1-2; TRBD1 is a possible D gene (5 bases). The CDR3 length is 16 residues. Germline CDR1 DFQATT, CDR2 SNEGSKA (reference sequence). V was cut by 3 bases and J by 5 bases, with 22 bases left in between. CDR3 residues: CSASSGGMETSYGYTF. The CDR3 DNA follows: TGCAGTGCTAGTAGCGGGGGGATGGAGACCTCATATGGCTACACCTTC.

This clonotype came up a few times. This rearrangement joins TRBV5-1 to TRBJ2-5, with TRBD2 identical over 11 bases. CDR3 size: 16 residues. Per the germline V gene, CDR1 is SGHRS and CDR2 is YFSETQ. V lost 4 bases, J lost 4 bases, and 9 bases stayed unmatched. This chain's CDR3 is CASSIQTSGGSETQYF. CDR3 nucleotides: TGCGCCAGCAGCATACAAACTAGCGGGGGATCAGAGACCCAGTACTTC. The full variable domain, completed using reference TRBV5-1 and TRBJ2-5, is KAGVTQTPRYLIKTRGQQVTLSCSPISGHRSVSWYQQTPGQGLQFLFEYFSETQRNKGNFPGRFSGRQFSNSRSEMNVSTLELGDSALYLCASSIQTSGGSETQYFGPGTRLLVL.

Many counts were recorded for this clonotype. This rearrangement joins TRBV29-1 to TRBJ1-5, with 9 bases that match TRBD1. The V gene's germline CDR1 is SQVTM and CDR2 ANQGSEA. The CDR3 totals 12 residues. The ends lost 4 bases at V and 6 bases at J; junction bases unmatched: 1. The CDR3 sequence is CSVGDRAQPQHF. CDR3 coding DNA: TGCAGCGTTGGGGACAGGGCTCAGCCCCAGCATTTT.

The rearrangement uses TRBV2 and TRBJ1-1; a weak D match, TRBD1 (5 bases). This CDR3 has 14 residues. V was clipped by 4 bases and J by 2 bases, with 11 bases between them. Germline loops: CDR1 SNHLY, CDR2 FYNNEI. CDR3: CASSVGALNTEAFF. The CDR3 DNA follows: TGTGCCAGCAGTGTCGGGGCGCTAAACACTGAAGCTTTCTTT.

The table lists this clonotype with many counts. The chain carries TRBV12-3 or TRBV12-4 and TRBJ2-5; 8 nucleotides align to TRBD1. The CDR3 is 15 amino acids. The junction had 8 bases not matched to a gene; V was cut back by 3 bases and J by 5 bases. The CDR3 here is CASSLVGGQAETQYF. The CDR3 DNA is TGTGCCAGCAGTTTGGTCGGGGGACAGGCGGAGACCCAGTACTTC.

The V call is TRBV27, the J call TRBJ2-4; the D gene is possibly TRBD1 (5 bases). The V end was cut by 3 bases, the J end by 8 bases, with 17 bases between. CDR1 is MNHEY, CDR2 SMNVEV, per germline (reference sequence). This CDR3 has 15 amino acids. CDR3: CASSFWGRGGDIQYF. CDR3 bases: TGTGCCAGCAGTTTCTGGGGTAGGGGTGGGGACATTCAGTACTTC.

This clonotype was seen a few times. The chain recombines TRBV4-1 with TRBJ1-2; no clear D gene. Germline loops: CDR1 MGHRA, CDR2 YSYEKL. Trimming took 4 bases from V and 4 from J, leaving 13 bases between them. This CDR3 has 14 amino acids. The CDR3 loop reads CASSRNKPAYGYTF. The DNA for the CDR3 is TGCGCCAGCAGCCGTAACAAGCCAGCCTATGGCTACACCTTC.